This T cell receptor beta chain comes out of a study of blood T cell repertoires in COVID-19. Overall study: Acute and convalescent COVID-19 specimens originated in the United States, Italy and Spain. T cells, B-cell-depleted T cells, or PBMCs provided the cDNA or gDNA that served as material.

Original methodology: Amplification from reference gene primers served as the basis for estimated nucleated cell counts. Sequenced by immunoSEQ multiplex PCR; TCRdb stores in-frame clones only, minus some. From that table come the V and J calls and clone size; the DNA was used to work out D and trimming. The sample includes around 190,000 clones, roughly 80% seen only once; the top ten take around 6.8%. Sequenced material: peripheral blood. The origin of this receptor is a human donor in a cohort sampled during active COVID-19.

The CDR3 DNA reads as TGTGCCAGCAGCTTAATTCTCGCCAGCGGGGAGCTGTTTTTT. It yields the protein CASSLILASGELFF. The J gene is TRBJ2-2, the V gene TRBV7-2, with D uncertain. The V end was cut by 2 bases, the J end by 7 bases, with 11 bases between. From germline, CDR1 is SGHTA and CDR2 FQGNSA. CDR3 length: 14 amino acids.